One and the same sample provided the 5 T cell receptor beta chains below, sequenced in a study of T cell responses to AZD1222 COVID-19 vaccine. Libraries were prepared by immunoSEQ multiplex PCR; TCRdb keeps only in-frame clonotypes and omits some of them. The data contain some 130,000 clones, less than 95% of them seen just once; the ten biggest clones take up approximately 2.8%. The sequences come from peripheral blood, collected on day 0 of AZD1222 vaccination. Source of these receptors: an adult in good health.

The count of this clone is one. J is TRBJ1-2 and V is TRBV20-1, with D unresolved. The CDR3 is 10 amino acids. Trimming removed 5 bases at V and 3 bases at J, with 4 bases between. From germline, CDR1 is DFQATT and CDR2 SNEGSKA (reference sequence). CDR3 nucleotides: TGCAGTGCTGCGGACTATGGCTACACCTTC. It translates to CSAADYGYTF.

V gene TRBV12-5 combines with J gene TRBJ1-1; D gene uncertain. CDR3 length equals 14 residues. Between the trimmed V and J ends, which lost 1 base and 1 base, there was a span of 7 bases. Germline V gene lookup returns CDR1 LGHNT and CDR2 FRNRAP. For the CDR3, the DNA is TGTGCTAGTGGTTTGGGCCCACCGAACACTGAAGCTTTCTTT. Translated, it gives CASGLGPPNTEAFF.

V is TRBV6-5 and J is TRBJ1-1; no clear D gene. CDR3 length: 11 amino acids. Trimming shortened V by 9 bases and J by 4 bases, and 9 bases separated the two germline ends. Germline CDR1 reads MNHEY; CDR2 reads SVGAGI. The CDR3: CASGRSTEAFF. As DNA, the CDR3 is TGTGCCAGTGGTCGGAGCACTGAAGCTTTCTTT.

V usage is TRBV9 and J usage is TRBJ2-2; 8 bases are a match to TRBD2. The ends lost 4 bases at V and 6 bases at J; junction bases unmatched: 8. Per germline, CDR1 SGDLS and CDR2 YYNGEE. The CDR3 has 15 amino acids. CDR3 sequence reads: CASSFSRTSPGELFF. The CDR3 nucleotides read TGTGCCAGCAGCTTCTCAAGGACTAGCCCCGGGGAGCTGTTTTTT.

This chain links TRBV19 with TRBJ2-7, with D tentatively TRBD2 (5 bases). The CDR3 has 14 residues. Germline V gene lookup returns CDR1 LNHDA and CDR2 SQIVND (reference sequence). Trimming stripped 4 bases from V and 5 bases from J, with 15 bases between. The DNA of the CDR3 is TGTGCCAGTAGTAGCGATGCGGGTTTGGACGAGCAGTACTTC. It is translated as CASSSDAGLDEQYF.